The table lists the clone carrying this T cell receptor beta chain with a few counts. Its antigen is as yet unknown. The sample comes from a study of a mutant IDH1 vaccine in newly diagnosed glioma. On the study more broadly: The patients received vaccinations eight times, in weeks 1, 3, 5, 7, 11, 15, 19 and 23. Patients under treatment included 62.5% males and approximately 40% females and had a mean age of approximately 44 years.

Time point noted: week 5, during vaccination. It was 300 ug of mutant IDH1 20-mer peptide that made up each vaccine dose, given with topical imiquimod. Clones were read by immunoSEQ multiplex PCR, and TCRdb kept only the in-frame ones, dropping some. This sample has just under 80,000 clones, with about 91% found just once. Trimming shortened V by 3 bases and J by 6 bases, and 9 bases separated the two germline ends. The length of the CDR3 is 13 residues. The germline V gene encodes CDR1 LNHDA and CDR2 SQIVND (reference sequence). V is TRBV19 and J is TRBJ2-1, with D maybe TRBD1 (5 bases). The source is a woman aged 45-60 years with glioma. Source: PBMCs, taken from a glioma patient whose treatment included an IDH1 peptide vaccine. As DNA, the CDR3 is TGTGCCAGTAGTATGAGACAGTCCAATGAGCAGTTCTTC. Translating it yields CASSMRQSNEQFF.